The following is a TCR beta chain sequence with its context. Its target is unknown. One end of the junction fails to match germline, which may point to a read error. The CDR3 totals 11 residues. The sample belongs to a study of response to subunit inactivated influenza vaccine. Findings and caveats of the study: New T cells are recruited in small numbers by each seasonal influenza vaccination, according to the authors' suggestion.

Using its own MiXCR run on the RT-PCR reads, TCRdb lists one record per CDR3 protein. The sample consists of approximately 700,000 distinct CDR3 sequences, about 15% of them appearing once. Specimen: PBMCs from blood, collected about 14 days before vaccination. V is TRBV12-3 or TRBV12-4 and J is TRBJ2-1, with 10 bases identical to TRBD2. The origin of this receptor is a man aged 50 to 59 who received an inactivated influenza vaccine. CDR3 bases: TGTGCCAGCAGTTCTAGCGGGAGAAAAGTCTTC. Its translation is CASSSSGRKVF.